What follows are 14 T cell receptor beta chains derived from one specimen sequenced in a study of graft-versus-host responses after intestinal transplantation. These receptors' antigens are unknown. Assay: immunoSEQ multiplex PCR; the TCRdb copy retains only in-frame clones and omits some. The sample carries more than 40,000 clones, about 95% recorded once. Sequenced material: unstimulated CD8+ T cells sorted from spleen or lymph node cells, taken before transplant. The receptors come from a human donor who was the organ donor for an intestinal transplant.

V is TRBV9 and J is TRBJ1-1, with D perhaps TRBD1 (5 bases). Trimming took off 2 bases at V and 0 bases at J, with 11 bases between the two ends. The CDR3 is 15 residues long. In germline, CDR1 is SGDLS, CDR2 YYNGEE. The chain's CDR3 is CASSVEGVMNTEAFF. The CDR3 DNA sequence: TGTGCCAGCAGCGTGGAAGGGGTTATGAACACTGAAGCTTTCTTT.

This chain links TRBV21-1 with TRBJ2-7; no DNA check was done on the table's D call, TRBD1. TRBV21-1 is designated a pseudogene. The CDR3 has 14 residues. CDR3 DNA sequence: TGTGCCAGCAGCTTCCGGGACAGACCCTACGAGCAGTACTTC. Translation: CASSFRDRPYEQYF.

This clone was detected only a few times. The chain has TRBV6-6 and TRBJ2-7; D might be TRBD1 (5 bases). This CDR3 contains 14 residues. Between the trimmed V and J ends, which lost 2 bases and 3 bases, there was a span of 11 bases. Germline lookup yields CDR1 MNHNY and CDR2 SVGAGI (reference sequence). CDR3 in amino acids: CASSYTGHHYEQYF. CDR3 sequence (DNA): TGTGCCAGCAGTTACACAGGACACCACTACGAGCAGTACTTC.

The chain is built from TRBV5-4 and TRBJ1-5; 7 bases map to TRBD1. V lost 7 bases, J lost 5 bases, and 27 bases stayed unmatched. CDR1 SGHNT and CDR2 YYREEE come from the germline V gene (reference sequence). This CDR3 contains 20 residues. CDR3 in amino acids: CASEATGYRNFPIRDQPQHF. The CDR3 coding sequence is TGTGCCAGCGAAGCGACAGGGTACAGAAATTTCCCCATCCGAGATCAGCCCCAGCATTTT.

The chain carries TRBV9 and TRBJ1-5; D is ambiguous. The CDR3 extends over 14 amino acids. In germline, CDR1 is SGDLS, CDR2 YYNGEE. Trimming stripped 2 bases from V and 4 bases from J, with 10 bases between. The CDR3 reads CASSVDGINQPQHF. CDR3 DNA sequence: TGTGCCAGCAGCGTCGACGGAATAAATCAGCCCCAGCATTTT.

This clone has a single count. This chain joins TRBV6-1 and TRBJ2-7, with no clear D. The V end was cut by 3 bases, the J end by 4 bases, with 7 bases between. The CDR3 consists of 12 residues. Germline V CDR1 and CDR2: MNHNS, SASEGT. The CDR3 coding sequence is TGTGCCAGCAGTGACGGGTTGTACGAGCAGTACTTC. Translated, it gives CASSDGLYEQYF.

This clone was recorded only once. The genes are TRBV4-1 and TRBJ2-7; D ambiguous. The CDR3 spans 14 residues. Germline V gene lookup returns CDR1 MGHRA and CDR2 YSYEKL. The V gene lost 2 bases and the J gene lost 2 bases, with 10 bases spanning the gap. The chain's CDR3 is CASSQQKGPYEQYF. CDR3 bases: TGCGCCAGCAGCCAACAAAAAGGTCCCTACGAGCAGTACTTC.

The chain carries TRBV11-1 and TRBJ1-2; D is possibly TRBD1 (5 bases). Looked up from germline, CDR1 is SGHAT and CDR2 is FQDESV (reference sequence). Between the trimmed V and J ends, which lost 5 bases and 2 bases, there was a span of 24 bases. The CDR3 runs 18 residues. The CDR3 reads CASSHYMIGTENNYGYTF. The CDR3 coding sequence is TGTGCCAGCAGCCATTATATGATTGGGACGGAGAACAACTATGGCTACACCTTC.

The CDR3 loop is CASSRFVRDDNEQFF. The CDR3 DNA follows: TGTGCCAGCAGCCGATTTGTCAGGGATGACAATGAGCAGTTCTTC. The chain recombines TRBV7-9 with TRBJ2-1; maybe TRBD1 (5 bases). Germline CDR1 SEHNR, CDR2 FQNEAQ (reference sequence). V lost 5 bases and J 5 bases, leaving 16 bases between the germline ends. This CDR3 region has 15 residues.

The chain employs TRBV27 and TRBJ2-7; D unclear. The germline V gene has CDR1 MNHEY and CDR2 SMNVEV (reference sequence). V lost 2 bases to trimming and J lost 2 bases, with 13 bases between them. The length of the CDR3 is 15 residues. The CDR3 DNA reads TGTGCCAGCAGTTTACTTTGGAATTTGCCCTACGAGCAGTACTTC. As protein: CASSLLWNLPYEQYF.

The chain recombines TRBV30 with TRBJ1-2; D remains ambiguous. The V gene's germline CDR1 is GTSNPN and CDR2 SVGIG (reference sequence). V dropped 3 bases and J dropped 2 bases, with 10 bases sitting between them. The CDR3 contains 13 residues. CDR3 coding DNA: TGTGCCTGGAGGGGTGGCGCGAACTATGGCTACACCTTC. This gives the protein CAWRGGANYGYTF.

The rearrangement uses TRBV5-1 and TRBJ2-6; D remains ambiguous. The V gene's germline CDR1 is SGHRS and CDR2 YFSETQ. The CDR3 loop spans 14 amino acids. Trimming removed 3 bases at V and 0 bases at J, with 4 bases between. This CDR3 is CASSSDSGANVLTF. The CDR3 nucleotides read TGCGCCAGCAGCTCCGACTCTGGGGCCAACGTCCTGACTTTC. The full variable domain, in which reference TRBV5-1 and TRBJ2-6 provide the parts outside the CDR3, is KAGVTQTPRYLIKTRGQQVTLSCSPISGHRSVSWYQQTPGQGLQFLFEYFSETQRNKGNFPGRFSGRQFSNSRSEMNVSTLELGDSALYLCASSSDSGANVLTFGAGSRLTVL.

The chain carries TRBV6-5 and TRBJ2-2; D not certain. Trimming stripped 0 bases from V and 7 bases from J, with 3 bases between. The germline V gene has CDR1 MNHEY and CDR2 SVGAGI. This CDR3 has 12 amino acids. CDR3 sequence reads: CASSYSGGELFF. The CDR3 DNA sequence: TGTGCCAGCAGTTACTCGGGCGGGGAGCTGTTTTTT.

This chain connects TRBV4-3 to TRBJ1-6; D remains unclear. The germline V and J ends were trimmed by 0 bases and 3 bases, with 9 bases remaining between them. From germline, CDR1 is LGHNA and CDR2 YSLEER. The CDR3 spans 16 residues. This chain's CDR3 is CASSQDHGYYNSPLHF. The CDR3 DNA reads as TGCGCCAGCAGCCAAGATCACGGGTACTATAATTCACCCCTCCACTTT.